Listed here is a single T cell receptor beta chain. Antigen unknown. Rearranged V-D-J TRB sequences were amplified with a mixed TRB-A/B primer pool. TCRdb analysed the multiplex PCR reads with MiXCR anew, one entry per CDR3 protein. The sample records 13,000 or so distinct CDR3 sequences, around 29% being singletons. Germline V gene lookup returns CDR1 LNHDA and CDR2 SQIVND (reference sequence). The CDR3 covers 15 residues. The V end lost 6 bases, the J end lost 0 bases, and 12 bases lay between the germline ends. Peripheral blood genomic DNA, not sorted cells or RNA, was the template. The data were obtained in a study of T cell repertoires in aging, cancer and after chemotherapy. Turning to the study itself: Clear clonal overlap appeared across healthy donor samples taken over several months to years.

Study outcomes and limitations: Loss of evenness, beyond lost richness, contributed to age-related TCR diversity decline in cancer patients. Age-matched healthy donors had significantly more diverse, less clonal blood TCR repertoires than untreated cancer patients.

The source material was blood. The sequence was obtained from a human donor in good health. The donor label of this sample is uncertain. The V call is TRBV19, the J call TRBJ1-3, with D unresolved. The CDR3 loop reads CASSPKDFSGNTIYF. CDR3 bases: TGTGCCAGTAGCCCCAAGGACTTCTCTGGAAACACCATATATTTT.